This entry concerns a single TCR beta chain. Its antigen remains unknown. These data come from a study of shared clonotypes between healthy human individuals. Study-wide points: In this cohort, only blood was sampled, and tissue repertoires likely differ.

Original analysis: For the immunoSEQ data, sequences were junction-only without quality scores, so filtering differed. Only in-frame clones appear in the TCRdb table, and some are missing; sequencing was by immunoSEQ multiplex PCR. V and J calls and clone size are those listed in that table; D and trimming were worked out from the DNA. The profile shows some 530,000 clones, approximately 81% of them singletons. For genomic DNA, unsorted samples relied on tens of millions of PBMCs. The source of this sequence is a woman between 40 and 50 years old in good health. Some clones in this sample may be carry-over from other donors' samples. The sequenced material came from PBMCs.

The CDR3 reads CASSPGVGSGANVLTF. In nucleotides, the CDR3 is TGTGCCAGCAGTCCAGGGGTGGGGTCTGGGGCCAACGTCCTGACTTTC. The rearrangement uses TRBV27 and TRBJ2-6; TRBD1 might be the D (6 bases). Per germline, CDR1 MNHEY and CDR2 SMNVEV (reference sequence). V lost 5 bases, J lost 1 base, and 12 bases lay in between. The CDR3 is 16 residues long.